This T cell receptor beta chain derives from a study of T cells in Graves' hyperthyroidism and ophthalmopathy. The V segment lost 6 bases and the J segment 0 bases; nucleotides outside the gene matches: 9. Germline V gene sequence: CDR1 MDHEN, CDR2 SYDVKM. The CDR3 is 16 amino acids. The sample holds many counts of this clonotype. The TCR beta CDR3 regions underwent amplification using RNA transcripts as the source. Carried out on the TCR CDR3, a first-round RT-PCR used the HTBI primer set. Each CDR3 protein gets one entry after TCRdb re-called the multiplex PCR reads with MiXCR. The table shows about 380,000 distinct CDR3 sequences, with approximately 15% occurring only once.

The TCR originated in a woman aged 25 to 45 with Graves' ophthalmopathy. This chain links TRBV28 with TRBJ1-1; TRBD1 agrees at 8 bases. The source material was blood. This chain's CDR3 is CASSLPRTGLNTEAFF. The CDR3 region has the DNA TGTGCCAGCAGCCTACCTCGGACAGGGTTGAACACTGAAGCTTTCTTT.